The 20 T cell receptor beta chains given below trace back to one sample, sequenced in a study of CD8+CD57+ T cells in acquired aplastic anemia. It was genomic DNA that served as the template for profiling TCR beta VDJ and CDR3. Each CDR3 protein gets one entry after TCRdb re-called the reads with MiXCR. The sample lists fewer than 300,000 distinct CDR3 sequences, 65% to 90% occurring once. All sequencing subjects had displayed CD8+CD57+ cell expansion on flow cytometry. Sequenced material: sorted CD4+, CD8+, or CD8+CD57+ T cells (not recorded which) from PBMCs. These receptors were taken from a human donor with aplastic anemia.

As to this clonotype: A read error may account for a junction end that differs from germline. The chain combines TRBV7-9 with TRBJ2-3; D is tentatively TRBD1 or TRBD2 (5 bases each). CDR1 SEHNR and CDR2 FQNEAQ come from the germline V gene (reference sequence). This CDR3 has 14 amino acids. The CDR3 protein is CASSLAGGPGANYF. As DNA, the CDR3 is TGTGCCAGCAGCTTAGCGGGTGGCCCCGGGGCTAACTACTTT.

This clonotype has only a few counts. The chain carries TRBV7-9 and TRBJ2-7; 11 bases fit TRBD2. The length of the CDR3 is 15 residues. Germline V gene data show CDR1 as SEHNR and CDR2 as FQNEAQ (reference sequence). V gave up 3 bases and J gave up 3 bases; unmatched junction bases: 4. Here the CDR3 DNA reads TGTGCCAGCAGCTTCCTAGCGGGGGGTTACTACGAGCAGTACTTC. It yields the protein CASSFLAGGYYEQYF.

Of note for this clonotype: The CDR3 end shows no conserved phenylalanine or tryptophan, and so a read error is likely. The chain combines TRBV7-9 with TRBJ2-3; TRBD2 might be the D (6 bases). V was shortened by 4 bases and J by 11 bases, with 16 bases between the two germline ends. The germline gives CDR1 SEHNR, CDR2 FQNEAQ (reference sequence). The length of the CDR3 is 13 residues. CDR3 in DNA: TGTGCCAGCAGCTATCGGGGAACCGGGGGGCAGTATGAG. Translation: CASSYRGTGGQYE.

Concerning this clonotype: The junction does not match germline at one end; this may be a read error. The V gene is TRBV7-9, the J gene TRBJ2-3; no firm D call. Germline CDR1 reads SEHNR; CDR2 reads FQNEAQ (reference sequence). The CDR3 contains 14 residues. The CDR3: CASSLAGRPDTEYF. CDR3 nucleotide sequence: TGTGCCAGCAGCTTAGCGGGAAGGCCCGATACGGAGTATTTT. The entire variable domain, with the rest obtained from reference TRBV7-9 and TRBJ2-3, is as follows: DTGVSQNPRHKITKRGQNVTFRCDPISEHNRLYWYRQTLGQGPEFLTYFQNEAQLEKSRLLSDRFSAERPKGSFSTLEIQRTEQGDSAMYLCASSLAGRPDTEYFGPGTRLTVL.

Of note for this clonotype: One junction end disagrees with the germline gene, perhaps due to a read error. The gene calls are TRBV2 and TRBJ1-2; 9 bases agree with TRBD1. Germline V gives CDR1 SNHLY, CDR2 FYNNEI. The CDR3 covers 15 residues. CDR3 loop: CASSWGQGSDYVYTF. The CDR3 region has the DNA TGTGCCAGCAGCTGGGGACAGGGCTCTGACTATGTCTACACCTTC.

The chain carries TRBV7-3 and TRBJ2-1, with 11 bases lining up with TRBD2. Germline CDR1 and CDR2: SGHTA and FQGTGA. The J segment lost 9 bases and the V segment lost 5 bases, leaving 3 bases of the junction unmatched. The CDR3 is made up of 13 amino acids. CDR3 sequence: CASSQGTSGEQFF. DNA of the CDR3: TGTGCCAGCAGCCAAGGGACTAGCGGTGAGCAGTTCTTC.

Concerning this clonotype: The junction and the germline gene differ at one end; a read error may be behind it. The J gene is TRBJ2-3, the V gene TRBV7-9; 10 bases line up with TRBD2. Looked up from germline, CDR1 is SEHNR and CDR2 is FQNEAQ (reference sequence). The CDR3 length is 14 residues. CDR3 DNA sequence: TGTGCCAGCAGCTTAGCGCTAGCGGGGGCAAATGAGCAGTTT. Amino acid sequence: CASSLALAGANEQF. The entire variable domain, with the rest obtained from reference TRBV7-9 and TRBJ2-3, is as follows: DTGVSQNPRHKITKRGQNVTFRCDPISEHNRLYWYRQTLGQGPEFLTYFQNEAQLEKSRLLSDRFSAERPKGSFSTLEIQRTEQGDSAMYLCASSLALAGANEQFGPGTRLTVL.

Comment on this clonotype: In this CDR3 the conserved last residue, phenylalanine or tryptophan, is missing, so a read error is likely. No DNA is shown, since the ends of the CDR3 on it are uncertain; the CDR3 is the one TCRdb lists. V is TRBV7-2 and J is TRBJ2-1; the table assigns TRBD1, which was not confirmed against the DNA. Germline CDR1 SGHTA, CDR2 FQGNSA. The CDR3 length is 13 residues, termini included. CDR3 protein: CASSSGQTGSHGY.

The chain carries TRBV7-8 and TRBJ2-7; 7 bases are shared with TRBD1. This CDR3 is built from 14 residues. The germline CDR1 and CDR2 sequences are SGHVS and FQNEAQ. Trimming removed 2 bases from V and 2 bases from J; junction bases left unmatched: 3. The CDR3 region is CASSLPRGPYEQYF. DNA of the CDR3: TGTGCCAGCAGCTTACCGAGGGGGCCCTACGAGCAGTACTTC.

Concerning this clonotype itself: The missing conserved phenylalanine or tryptophan at the end of this CDR3 makes a read error likely. CDR3: CASMAGDTGELFS. CDR3 bases: TGTGCCAGCATGGCAGGGGACACCGGGGAGCTGTTTTCT. The chain uses TRBV12-3 or TRBV12-4 and TRBJ2-2, with D maybe TRBD1 (6 bases). V shed 7 bases and J shed 3 bases, with 9 bases lying between them. The CDR3 spans 13 residues.

The V call is TRBV20-1, the J call TRBJ1-1, with D maybe TRBD1 (6 bases). V lost 7 bases to trimming and J lost 9 bases, with 21 bases between them. CDR1 is DFQATT and CDR2 is SNEGSKA in the germline V gene (reference sequence). CDR3 length equals 13 residues. The chain's CDR3 is CSVRSWGGTKAFF. The CDR3 coding sequence is TGCAGTGTGAGGAGTTGGGGGGGCACGAAAGCTTTCTTT.

In its sample, this clonotype was seen once. The gene calls are TRBV11-2 and TRBJ2-7; 9 nucleotides match TRBD2. The germline CDR1 and CDR2 sequences are SGHAT and FQNNGV. V lost 0 bases, J lost 3 bases, and 6 bases stayed unmatched. The CDR3 covers 16 residues. The CDR3 coding sequence is TGTGCCAGCAGCTTAGAAGGGTCTAGCGGGGTCTACGAGCAGTACTTC. This codes for CASSLEGSSGVYEQYF.

Comments on this clonotype: A read error is likely, as this CDR3 ends without the conserved phenylalanine or tryptophan. Because the CDR3's place on the DNA is in doubt, the DNA is left out and the CDR3 is given as listed by TCRdb. The V and J genes are TRBV2 and TRBJ2-1; the D call of TRBD1 is as the table states it, not checked on the DNA. The germline V gene encodes CDR1 SNHLY and CDR2 FYNNEI. The CDR3 has 16 amino acids, counting both end residues. CDR3 residues: CASSDGGTDTQYFQSV.

The sample holds one count of this clonotype. This chain uses TRBV2 with TRBJ2-2; D possibly corresponds to TRBD2 (6 bases). Germline V CDR1 and CDR2: SNHLY, FYNNEI. The CDR3 loop spans 13 amino acids. Trimming took off 6 bases at V and 4 bases at J, with 9 bases between the two ends. The CDR3 DNA is TGTGCCAGCAGGGGGACTCGCACCGGGGAGCTGTTTTTT. This codes for CASRGTRTGELFF.

On this clonotype itself: No conserved phenylalanine or tryptophan is present at the end of the CDR3, so a read error is the likely explanation. The limits of the CDR3 on the DNA are not certain, so only TCRdb's listed CDR3 is given. The V and J genes are TRBV7-9 and TRBJ1-5; the table calls TRBD1, which could not be checked here. CDR1 and CDR2 (germline): SEHNR, FQNEAQ (reference sequence). The CDR3 extends over 13 residues, inclusive of both ends. The CDR3 protein is CASSFKRSGRRHE.

V gene TRBV5-4 combines with J gene TRBJ2-3; 9 positions match TRBD2. Per the germline V gene, CDR1 is SGHNT and CDR2 is YYREEE (reference sequence). With V trimmed by 4 bases and J by 6 bases, 3 bases remained unmatched. This CDR3 is built from 13 residues. In DNA form, the CDR3 reads TGTGCCAGCAGCATTACTAGCGGGGATACGCAGTATTTT. Its protein product is CASSITSGDTQYF.

About this clonotype itself: Because the CDR3 is missing its conserved closing phenylalanine or tryptophan, this is likely a read error. It is unclear where the CDR3 begins or ends on the DNA, so no DNA is shown, and the CDR3 is as TCRdb lists it. The chain carries TRBV2 and TRBJ1-2; the table assigns TRBD1, which was not confirmed against the DNA. The CDR3 length equals 16 residues, ends included. The V gene's germline CDR1 is SNHLY and CDR2 FYNNEI. The CDR3: CASGDRGTDTQYFCPG.

V gene TRBV7-3 combines with J gene TRBJ2-2; a weak D match, TRBD1 (5 bases). The CDR3 length is 17 residues. The germline V gene has CDR1 SGHTA and CDR2 FQGTGA. Between the trimmed V and J ends, which lost 2 bases and 11 bases, there was a span of 24 bases. CDR3 in DNA: TGTGCCAGCAGCTTACAGCTGCCAGGGTACACTAAAGCTGAGCTGTTTTTT. Translated, it gives CASSLQLPGYTKAELFF.

As to this clonotype: A read error is likely, as this CDR3 ends without the conserved phenylalanine or tryptophan. It is unclear where the CDR3 begins or ends on the DNA, so no DNA is shown, and the CDR3 is as TCRdb lists it. The chain carries TRBV7-8 and TRBJ2-3; the D call TRBD1 from the table was never checked on the DNA. 13 amino acids form the CDR3, both terminal residues included. Germline CDR1 is SGHVS and CDR2 is FQNEAQ. CDR3 region: CASSVAGRPAPQY.

The genes are TRBV5-6 and TRBJ1-6; D not resolved. The V gene lost 0 bases and the J gene lost 7 bases, with 8 bases spanning the gap. The germline CDR1 and CDR2 sequences are SGHDT and YYEEEE. The CDR3 length is 14 residues. DNA of the CDR3: TGTGCCAGCAGCTTGGAGGAGGGCAATTCACCCCTCCACTTT. This codes for CASSLEEGNSPLHF.